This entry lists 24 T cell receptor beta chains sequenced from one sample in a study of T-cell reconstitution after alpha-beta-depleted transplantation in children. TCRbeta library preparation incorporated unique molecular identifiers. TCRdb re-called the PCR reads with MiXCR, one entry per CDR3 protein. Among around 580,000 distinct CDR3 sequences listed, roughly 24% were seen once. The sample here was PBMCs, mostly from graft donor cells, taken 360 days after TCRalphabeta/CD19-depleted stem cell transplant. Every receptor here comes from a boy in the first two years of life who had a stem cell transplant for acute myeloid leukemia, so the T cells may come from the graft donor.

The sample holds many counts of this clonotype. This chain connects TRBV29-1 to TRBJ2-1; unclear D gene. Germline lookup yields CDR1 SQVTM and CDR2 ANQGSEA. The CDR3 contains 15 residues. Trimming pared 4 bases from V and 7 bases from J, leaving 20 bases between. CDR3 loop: CSVGYLGKSKNEQFF. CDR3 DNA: TGCAGCGTTGGATACCTAGGGAAAAGTAAGAATGAGCAGTTCTTC.

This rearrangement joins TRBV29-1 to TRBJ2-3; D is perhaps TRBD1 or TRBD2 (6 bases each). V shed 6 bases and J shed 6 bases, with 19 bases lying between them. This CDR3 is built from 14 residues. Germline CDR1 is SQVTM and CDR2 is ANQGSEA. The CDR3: CSVGATSPFDTQYF. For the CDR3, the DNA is TGCAGCGTGGGGGCCACTAGCCCTTTCGATACGCAGTATTTT.

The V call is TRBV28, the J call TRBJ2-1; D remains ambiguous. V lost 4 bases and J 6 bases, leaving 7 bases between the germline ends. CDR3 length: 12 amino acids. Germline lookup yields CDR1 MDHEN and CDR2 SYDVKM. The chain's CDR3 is CASSSPSNEQFF. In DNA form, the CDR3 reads TGTGCCAGCAGTTCGCCTAGCAATGAGCAGTTCTTC.

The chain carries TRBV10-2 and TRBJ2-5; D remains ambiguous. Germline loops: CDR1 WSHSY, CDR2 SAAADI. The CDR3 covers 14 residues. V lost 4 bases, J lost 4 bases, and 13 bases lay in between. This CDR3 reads CASSVTASGETQYF. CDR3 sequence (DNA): TGCGCCAGCAGTGTAACAGCCTCGGGAGAGACCCAGTACTTC.

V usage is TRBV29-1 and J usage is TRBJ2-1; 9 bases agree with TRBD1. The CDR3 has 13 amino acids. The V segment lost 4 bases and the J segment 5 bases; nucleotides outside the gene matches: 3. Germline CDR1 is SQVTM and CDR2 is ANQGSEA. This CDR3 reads CSVVTGGHNEQFF. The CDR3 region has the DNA TGCAGCGTTGTTACAGGGGGCCACAATGAGCAGTTCTTC.

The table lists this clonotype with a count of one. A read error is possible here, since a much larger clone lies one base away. CDR3 sequence (DNA): TGTGCCAGCAGCCTCGGGACAGGGACCTACAATGAGCAGTTCTTC. Encoded protein: CASSLGTGTYNEQFF. The genes are TRBV11-2 and TRBJ2-1; TRBD1 agrees at 9 bases. CDR1 and CDR2 from the germline V gene are SGHAT and FQNNGV. CDR3 length: 15 residues. Losses at the gene ends were 5 bases for V and 2 bases for J; bases not matched to a gene: 4.

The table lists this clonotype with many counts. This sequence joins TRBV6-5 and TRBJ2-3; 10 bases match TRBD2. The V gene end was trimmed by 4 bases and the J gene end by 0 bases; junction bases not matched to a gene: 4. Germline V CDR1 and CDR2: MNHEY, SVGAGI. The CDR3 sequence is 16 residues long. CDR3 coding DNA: TGTGCCAGCAGTTTGGGACTAGCGACTAGCACAGATACGCAGTATTTT. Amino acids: CASSLGLATSTDTQYF.

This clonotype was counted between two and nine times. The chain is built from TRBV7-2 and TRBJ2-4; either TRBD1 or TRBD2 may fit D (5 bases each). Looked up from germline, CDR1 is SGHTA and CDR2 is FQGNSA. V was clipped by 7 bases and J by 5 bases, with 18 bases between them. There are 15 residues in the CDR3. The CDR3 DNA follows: TGTGCCAGCACCCCACATTCCGGGACGGAAAACATTCAGTACTTC. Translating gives CASTPHSGTENIQYF.

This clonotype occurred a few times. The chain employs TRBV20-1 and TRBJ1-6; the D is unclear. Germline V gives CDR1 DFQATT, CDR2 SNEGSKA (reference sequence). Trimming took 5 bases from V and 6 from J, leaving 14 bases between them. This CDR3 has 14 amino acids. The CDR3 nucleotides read TGCAGTGCTCCCGGCAGGTCGCTTAATTCACCCCTCCACTTT. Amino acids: CSAPGRSLNSPLHF.

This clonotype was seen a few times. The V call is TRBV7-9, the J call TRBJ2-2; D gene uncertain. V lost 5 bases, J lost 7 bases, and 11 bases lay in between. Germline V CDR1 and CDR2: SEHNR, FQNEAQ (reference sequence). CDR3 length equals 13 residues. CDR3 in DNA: TGTGCCAGCAGCGGGCATGGGGACGGGGAGCTGTTTTTT. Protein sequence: CASSGHGDGELFF.

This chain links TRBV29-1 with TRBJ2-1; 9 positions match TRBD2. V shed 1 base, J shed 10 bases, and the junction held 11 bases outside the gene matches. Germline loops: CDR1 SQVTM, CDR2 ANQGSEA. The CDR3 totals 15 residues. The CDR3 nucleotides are TGCAGCGTTGAAGGGGGGCGGGGGGGCCCGTGGGAGCAGTTCTTC. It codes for CSVEGGRGGPWEQFF.

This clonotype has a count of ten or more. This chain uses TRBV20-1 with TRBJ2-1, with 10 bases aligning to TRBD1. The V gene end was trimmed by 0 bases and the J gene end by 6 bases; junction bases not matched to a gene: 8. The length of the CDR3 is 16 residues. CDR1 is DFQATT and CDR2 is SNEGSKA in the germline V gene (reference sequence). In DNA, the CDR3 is TGCAGTGCTAGAGATTTTCGGGACAGGGGAGGCAATGAGCAGTTCTTC. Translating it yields CSARDFRDRGGNEQFF.

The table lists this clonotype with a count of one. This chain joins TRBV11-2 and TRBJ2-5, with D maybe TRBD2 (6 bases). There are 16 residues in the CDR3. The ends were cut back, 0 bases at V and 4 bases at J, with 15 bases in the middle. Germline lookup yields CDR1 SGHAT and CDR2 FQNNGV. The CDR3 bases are TGTGCCAGCAGCTTAGAGGGGCGTTTGCGGGGAGAGACCCAGTACTTC. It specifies CASSLEGRLRGETQYF.

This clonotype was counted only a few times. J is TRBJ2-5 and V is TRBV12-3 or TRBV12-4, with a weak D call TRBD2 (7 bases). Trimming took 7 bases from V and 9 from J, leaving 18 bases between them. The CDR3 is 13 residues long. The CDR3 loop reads CASTRGGEVAQYF. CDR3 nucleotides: TGTGCCAGCACCCGAGGGGGGGAGGTAGCCCAGTACTTC.

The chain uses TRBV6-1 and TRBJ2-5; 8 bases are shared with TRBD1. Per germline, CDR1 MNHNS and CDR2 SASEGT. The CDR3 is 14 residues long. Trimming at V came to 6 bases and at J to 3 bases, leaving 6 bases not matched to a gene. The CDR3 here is CASSLDRVKETQYF. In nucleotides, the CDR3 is TGTGCCAGCAGCTTGGACAGGGTAAAAGAGACCCAGTACTTC.

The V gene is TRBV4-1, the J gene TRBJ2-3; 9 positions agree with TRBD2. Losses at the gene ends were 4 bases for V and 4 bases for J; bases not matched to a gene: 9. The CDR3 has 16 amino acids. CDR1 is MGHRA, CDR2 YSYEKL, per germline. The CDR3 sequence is CASSRAAGGGADTQYF. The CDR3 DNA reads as TGCGCCAGCAGCCGAGCAGCGGGGGGAGGGGCAGATACGCAGTATTTT.

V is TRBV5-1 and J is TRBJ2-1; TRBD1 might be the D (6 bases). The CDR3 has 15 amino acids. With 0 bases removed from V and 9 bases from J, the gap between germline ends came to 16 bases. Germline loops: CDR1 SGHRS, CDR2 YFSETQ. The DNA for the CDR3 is TGCGCCAGCAGCTTGGACCCAAACAGGGTCGGTGAGCAGTTCTTC. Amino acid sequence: CASSLDPNRVGEQFF.

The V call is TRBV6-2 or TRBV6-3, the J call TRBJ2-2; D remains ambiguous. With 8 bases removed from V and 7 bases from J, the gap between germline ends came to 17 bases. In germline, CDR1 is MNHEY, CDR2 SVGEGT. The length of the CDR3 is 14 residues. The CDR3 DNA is TGTGCCAGCTCCCGATCAGACATACGCGGGGAGCTGTTTTTT. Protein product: CASSRSDIRGELFF.

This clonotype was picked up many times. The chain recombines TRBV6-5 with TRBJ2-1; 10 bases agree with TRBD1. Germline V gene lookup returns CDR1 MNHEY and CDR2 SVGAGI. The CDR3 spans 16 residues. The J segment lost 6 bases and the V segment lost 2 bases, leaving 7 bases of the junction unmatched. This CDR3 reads CASSYDRDRGFNEQFF. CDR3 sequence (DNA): TGTGCCAGCAGTTACGACCGGGACAGGGGATTCAATGAGCAGTTCTTC.

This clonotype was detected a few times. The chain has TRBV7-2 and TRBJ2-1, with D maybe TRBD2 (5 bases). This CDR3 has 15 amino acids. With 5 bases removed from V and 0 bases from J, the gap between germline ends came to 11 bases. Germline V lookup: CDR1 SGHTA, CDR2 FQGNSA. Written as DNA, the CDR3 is TGTGCCAGCAGCCCGACCCGGGGCTCCTACAATGAGCAGTTCTTC. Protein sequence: CASSPTRGSYNEQFF. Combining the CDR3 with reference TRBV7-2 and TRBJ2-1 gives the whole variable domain GAGVSQSPSNKVTEKGKDVELRCDPISGHTALYWYRQSLGQGLEFLIYFQGNSAPDKSGLPSDRFSAERTGGSVSTLTIQRTQQEDSAVYLCASSPTRGSYNEQFFGPGTRLTVL.

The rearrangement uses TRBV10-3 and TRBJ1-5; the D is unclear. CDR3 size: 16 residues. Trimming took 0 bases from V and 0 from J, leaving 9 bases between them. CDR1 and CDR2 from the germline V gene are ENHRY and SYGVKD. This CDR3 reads CAISESKPNSNQPQHF. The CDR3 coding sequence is TGTGCCATCAGTGAGTCGAAACCGAATAGCAATCAGCCCCAGCATTTT.

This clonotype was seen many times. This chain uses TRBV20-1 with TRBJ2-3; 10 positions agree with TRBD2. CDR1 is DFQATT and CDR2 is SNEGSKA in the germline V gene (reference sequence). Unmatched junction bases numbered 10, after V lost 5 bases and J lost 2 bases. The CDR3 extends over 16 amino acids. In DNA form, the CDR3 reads TGCAGTGCTGGAATAGCGGGGGGCCGCCTCACAGATACGCAGTATTTT. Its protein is CSAGIAGGRLTDTQYF.

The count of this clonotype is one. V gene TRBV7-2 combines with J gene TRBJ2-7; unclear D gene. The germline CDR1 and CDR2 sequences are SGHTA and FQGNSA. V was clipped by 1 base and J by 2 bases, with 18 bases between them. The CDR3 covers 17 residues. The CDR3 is CASSLVGLTAAPYEQYF. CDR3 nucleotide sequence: TGTGCCAGCAGCTTAGTGGGTCTGACGGCGGCTCCCTACGAGCAGTACTTC.

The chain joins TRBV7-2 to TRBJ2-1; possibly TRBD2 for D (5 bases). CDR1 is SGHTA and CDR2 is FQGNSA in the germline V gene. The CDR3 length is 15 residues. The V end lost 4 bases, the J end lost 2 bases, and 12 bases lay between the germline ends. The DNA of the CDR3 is TGTGCCAGCAGCTCTAGCCACCAGACCTACAATGAGCAGTTCTTC. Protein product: CASSSSHQTYNEQFF.